These T cell receptor beta chains were read from a single sample in a study of persistence of HIV-infected CD4 T cells. Profiling relied on immunoSEQ multiplex PCR, and the TCRdb table lists in-frame clones only, not all of them. The sample contains more than 5,000 clones, 60% to 80% of which appear only once. These receptors' antigens are unknown. Sequences were derived from CD4+ T cells sorted from PBMCs after approximately 18-hour stimulation, sampled from a patient who received antiretroviral therapy. These receptors were obtained from an adult man with HIV who was CMV-seropositive. Each CDR3 is given with its conserved first and last residue. D genes are given only for firm matches.

v_gene	d_gene	j_gene	len	CDR3aa
TRBV5-1	TRBD1	TRBJ1-1	15	CASSATGTGATEAFF
TRBV5-6	TRBD1	TRBJ1-5	14	CASSFTGAHQPQHF
TRBV20-1	-	TRBJ2-7	11	CSARMSWGVYF
TRBV4-3	-	TRBJ1-4	13	CASSQDLGEKLFF
TRBV24-1	-	TRBJ2-2	15	CATSDPGTQTGELFF
TRBV5-6	TRBD1	TRBJ1-2	14	CASSTTGTGYGYTF
TRBV28	TRBD1	TRBJ1-2	15	CASTVFTGGLYGYTF
TRBV19	-	TRBJ1-5	14	CASSPPGGLQPQHF
TRBV3-1/TRBV3-2	-	TRBJ1-3	14	CASSHGGAGNTIYF
TRBV10-2	TRBD1	TRBJ1-6	13	CASLTGGNSPLHF
TRBV5-1	-	TRBJ1-2	13	CASSLQGPGGYTF
TRBV9	TRBD1	TRBJ2-7	13	CASSAQGAYEQYF